Presented here are 14 T cell receptor beta chains from one specimen sequenced in a study of technical replicates of blood from a handful of donors. The protocol was immunoSEQ multiplex PCR, while the TCRdb copy is restricted to in-frame clones and leaves out a portion. This sample has tens of thousands of clones, with roughly 92% found just once. The sequenced material came from T cells isolated from PBMCs. These receptors all stem from a human donor in good health.

This chain joins TRBV7-8 and TRBJ1-1; D call uncertain. CDR1 is SGHVS, CDR2 FQNEAQ, per germline. V lost 4 bases and J lost 1, with 10 bases in between. This CDR3 contains 14 residues. In DNA form, the CDR3 reads TGTGCCAGCAGCTGGGAGGGCGGGAACACTGAAGCTTTCTTT. Protein product: CASSWEGGNTEAFF.

The chain carries TRBV11-2 and TRBJ1-3, with D uncertain. The CDR3 covers 17 residues. The germline CDR1 and CDR2 sequences are SGHAT and FQNNGV. With 1 base removed from V and 0 bases from J, the gap between germline ends came to 13 bases. The CDR3 nucleotides read TGTGCCAGCAGCTTAGTTCGGTACAGCTACTCTGGAAACACCATATATTTT. Translating gives CASSLVRYSYSGNTIYF.

The gene calls are TRBV6-1 and TRBJ2-1; a possible D gene is TRBD2 (6 bases). The germline CDR1 and CDR2 sequences are MNHNS and SASEGT. V lost 11 bases and J 9 bases, leaving 17 bases between the germline ends. The length of the CDR3 is 12 residues. CDR3 residues: CAVLPGLAEQFF. The CDR3 DNA sequence: TGTGCCGTATTACCGGGACTCGCTGAGCAGTTCTTC.

The gene calls are TRBV28 and TRBJ2-4; 9 bases are a match to TRBD2. The CDR3 sequence is 20 residues long. The germline V gene encodes CDR1 MDHEN and CDR2 SYDVKM. Trimming cost V 3 bases and J 0 bases; bases outside gene matches: 15. CDR3 coding DNA: TGTGCCAGCAGTTTTCGGGGGACTAGCCTTCACTTTATAGCCAAAAACATTCAGTACTTC. Amino acid sequence: CASSFRGTSLHFIAKNIQYF.

The chain uses TRBV6-1 and TRBJ1-5; D remains unclear. CDR1 is MNHNS, CDR2 SASEGT, per germline. Trimming removed 8 bases at V and 4 bases at J, with 15 bases between. This CDR3 has 14 residues. The CDR3: CASSHKTENQPQHF. The CDR3 coding sequence is TGTGCCAGCTCTCACAAGACGGAGAATCAGCCCCAGCATTTT.

This clone was seen just once. The chain employs TRBV7-9 and TRBJ2-7; 7 nucleotides agree with TRBD2. The ends lost 0 bases at V and 3 bases at J; junction bases unmatched: 14. The CDR3 covers 18 residues. CDR1 and CDR2 from the germline V gene are SEHNR and FQNEAQ (reference sequence). CDR3 amino acids: CASSLAPPRAGELYEQYF. The DNA of the CDR3 is TGTGCCAGCAGCTTAGCGCCACCAAGGGCGGGGGAACTCTACGAGCAGTACTTC.

V is TRBV5-1 and J is TRBJ2-7; 7 positions agree with TRBD1. CDR1 is SGHRS, CDR2 YFSETQ, per germline. This CDR3 is 14 amino acids long. The V gene end was trimmed by 3 bases and the J gene end by 4 bases; junction bases not matched to a gene: 7. This CDR3 reads CASSSQGTGYEQYF. CDR3 nucleotides: TGCGCCAGCAGCTCACAGGGGACCGGTTACGAGCAGTACTTC.

CDR3 loop: CASSEGTGDWHGELFF. In DNA form, the CDR3 reads TGCGCCAGCAGTGAGGGTACCGGGGATTGGCACGGGGAGCTGTTTTTT. The rearrangement uses TRBV10-1 and TRBJ2-2; weak D call: TRBD2 (5 bases). CDR3 length equals 16 residues. Germline V gives CDR1 WNHNN, CDR2 SYGVQD (reference sequence). V was clipped by 2 bases and J by 7 bases, with 17 bases between them.

The gene calls are TRBV19 and TRBJ1-2; a possible D gene is TRBD1 (5 bases). Per the germline V gene, CDR1 is LNHDA and CDR2 is SQIVND (reference sequence). CDR3 length: 13 amino acids. Trimming shortened V by 5 bases and J by 4 bases, and 11 bases separated the two germline ends. CDR3 protein: CASSGAEIYGYTF. The CDR3 DNA is TGTGCCAGTAGTGGGGCAGAGATCTATGGCTACACCTTC.

This sequence joins TRBV19 and TRBJ1-2, with 8 bases aligning to TRBD1. With V trimmed by 6 bases and J by 6 bases, 15 bases remained unmatched. CDR1 and CDR2 from the germline V gene are LNHDA and SQIVND (reference sequence). The CDR3 extends over 16 amino acids. In DNA form, the CDR3 reads TGTGCCAGTAGGTGGGGCAGGGGGCTTGTTTACGATGGCTACACCTTC. Translating it yields CASRWGRGLVYDGYTF. Variable domain in full (rest from reference TRBV19 and TRBJ1-2): DGGITQSPKYLFRKEGQNVTLSCEQNLNHDAMYWYRQDPGQGLRLIYYSQIVNDFQKGDIAEGYSVSREKKESFPLTVTSAQKNPTAFYLCASRWGRGLVYDGYTFGSGTRLTVV.

This chain joins TRBV2 and TRBJ1-5; 7 bases are a match to TRBD1. Per germline, CDR1 SNHLY and CDR2 FYNNEI. V trimming: 6 bases; J trimming: 6 bases; junction bases outside the gene matches: 14. This CDR3 is built from 16 residues. The CDR3 spells CASSMRDSLQGQPQHF. The DNA of the CDR3 is TGTGCCAGCAGCATGCGGGACAGCCTACAGGGTCAGCCCCAGCATTTT. The full variable domain, with the rest looked up from reference TRBV2 and TRBJ1-5, is EPEVTQTPSHQVTQMGQEVILRCVPISNHLYFYWYRQILGQKVEFLVSFYNNEISEKSEIFDDQFSVERPDGSNFTLKIRSTKLEDSAMYFCASSMRDSLQGQPQHFGDGTRLSIL.

Here the CDR3 reads CASSRTSGAANTGELFF. The CDR3 nucleotides read TGTGCCAGCAGCAGGACTAGTGGGGCTGCGAACACCGGGGAGCTGTTTTTT. The V call is TRBV7-9, the J call TRBJ2-2, with TRBD2 matching 7 bases. The CDR3 consists of 17 residues. The germline V gene has CDR1 SEHNR and CDR2 FQNEAQ (reference sequence). V trimming: 5 bases; J trimming: 0 bases; junction bases outside the gene matches: 9.

The chain carries TRBV29-1 and TRBJ2-7, with 8 bases that match TRBD1. The trim removed 7 bases at V and 4 bases at J, leaving 9 bases unmatched. The CDR3 length is 13 residues. Per the germline V gene, CDR1 is SQVTM and CDR2 is ANQGSEA. Written as DNA, the CDR3 is TGCAGCGCGCTTCCAGGGGGCTCTTACGAGCAGTACTTC. It yields the protein CSALPGGSYEQYF.

V gene TRBV18 combines with J gene TRBJ2-2; no definite D call. V was cut by 2 bases and J by 5 bases, with 15 bases left in between. CDR3 length: 16 amino acids. Germline V gene sequence: CDR1 KGHSH, CDR2 LQKENI. The CDR3 sequence: CASSPSPPGSTGELFF. In nucleotides, the CDR3 is TGTGCCAGCTCACCATCGCCCCCAGGAAGTACCGGGGAGCTGTTTTTT.